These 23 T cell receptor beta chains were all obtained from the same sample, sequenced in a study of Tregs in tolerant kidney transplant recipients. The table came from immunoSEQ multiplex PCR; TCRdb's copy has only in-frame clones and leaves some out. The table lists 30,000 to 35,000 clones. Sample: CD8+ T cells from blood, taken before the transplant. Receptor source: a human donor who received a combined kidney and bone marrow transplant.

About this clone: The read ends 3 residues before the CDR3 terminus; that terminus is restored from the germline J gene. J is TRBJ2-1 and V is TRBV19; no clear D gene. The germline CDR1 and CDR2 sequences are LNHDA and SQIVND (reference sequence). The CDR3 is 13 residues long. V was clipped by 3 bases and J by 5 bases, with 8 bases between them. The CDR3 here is CASSIEVDNEQFF. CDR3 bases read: TGTGCCAGTAGTATCGAGGTTGACAATGAG.

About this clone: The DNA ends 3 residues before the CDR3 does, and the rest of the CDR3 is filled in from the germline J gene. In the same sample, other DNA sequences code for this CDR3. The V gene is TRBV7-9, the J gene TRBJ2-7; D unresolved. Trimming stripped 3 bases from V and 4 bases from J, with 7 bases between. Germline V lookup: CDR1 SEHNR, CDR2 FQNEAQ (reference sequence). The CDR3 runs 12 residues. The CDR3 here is CASSFSSYEQYF. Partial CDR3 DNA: TGTGCCAGCAGCTTCAGTTCTTACGAG.

CDR3 DNA, as far as it was read: TGCAGTGCTGGGGGGGGCGACTATGGC. Its protein product is CSAGGGDYG. The whole CDR3 protein is CSAGGGDYGYTF. The chain carries TRBV20-1 and TRBJ1-2; D perhaps matches TRBD1 (6 bases). The CDR3 goes on 3 residues after the read ends, and that part is filled in from the germline J gene. V lost 5 bases and J 3 bases, leaving 10 bases between the germline ends. Germline V lookup: CDR1 DFQATT, CDR2 SNEGSKA (reference sequence). This CDR3 is 12 amino acids long.

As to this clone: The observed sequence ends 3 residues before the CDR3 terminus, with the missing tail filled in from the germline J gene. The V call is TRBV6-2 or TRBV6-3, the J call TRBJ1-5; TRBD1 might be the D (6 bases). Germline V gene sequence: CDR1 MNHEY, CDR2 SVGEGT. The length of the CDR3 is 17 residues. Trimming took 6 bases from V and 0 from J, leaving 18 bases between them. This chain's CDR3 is CASRPTGTLYSNQPQHF. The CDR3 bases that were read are TGTGCCAGCAGGCCTACAGGGACCCTTTATAGCAATCAGCCC.

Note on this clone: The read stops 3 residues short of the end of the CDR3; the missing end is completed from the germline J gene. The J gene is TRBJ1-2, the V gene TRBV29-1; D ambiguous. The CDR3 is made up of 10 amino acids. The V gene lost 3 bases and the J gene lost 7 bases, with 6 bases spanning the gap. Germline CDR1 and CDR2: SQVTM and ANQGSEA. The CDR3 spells CSVEAGGYTF. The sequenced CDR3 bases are TGCAGCGTTGAGGCGGGTGGC.

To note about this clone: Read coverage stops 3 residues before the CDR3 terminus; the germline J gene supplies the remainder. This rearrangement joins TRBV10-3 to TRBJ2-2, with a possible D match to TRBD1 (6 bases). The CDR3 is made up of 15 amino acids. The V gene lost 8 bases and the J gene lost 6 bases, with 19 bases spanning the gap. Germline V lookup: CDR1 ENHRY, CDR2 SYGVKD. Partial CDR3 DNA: TGTGCCATCTCCTGGGGACAAGAACAGGCCGGGGAG. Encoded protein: CAISWGQEQAGE. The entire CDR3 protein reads CAISWGQEQAGELFF.

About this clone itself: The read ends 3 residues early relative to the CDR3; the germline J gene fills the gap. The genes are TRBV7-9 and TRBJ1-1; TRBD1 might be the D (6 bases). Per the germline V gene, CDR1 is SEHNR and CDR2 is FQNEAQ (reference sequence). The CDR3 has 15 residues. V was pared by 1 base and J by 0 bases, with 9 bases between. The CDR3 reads CASSLEGGLNTEAFF. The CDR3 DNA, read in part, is TGTGCCAGCAGCTTAGAGGGGGGGTTGAACACTGAA.

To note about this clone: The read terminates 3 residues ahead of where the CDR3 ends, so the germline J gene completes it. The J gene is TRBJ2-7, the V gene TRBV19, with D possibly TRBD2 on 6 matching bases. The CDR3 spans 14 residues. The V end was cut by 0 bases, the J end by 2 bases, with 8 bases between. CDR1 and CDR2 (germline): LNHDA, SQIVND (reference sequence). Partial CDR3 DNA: TGTGCCAGTAGTATAGACGCGGGGACCTACGAG. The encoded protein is CASSIDAGTYE. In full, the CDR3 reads CASSIDAGTYEQYF. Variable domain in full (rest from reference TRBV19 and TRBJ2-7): DGGITQSPKYLFRKEGQNVTLSCEQNLNHDAMYWYRQDPGQGLRLIYYSQIVNDFQKGDIAEGYSVSREKKESFPLTVTSAQKNPTAFYLCASSIDAGTYEQYFGPGTRLTVT.

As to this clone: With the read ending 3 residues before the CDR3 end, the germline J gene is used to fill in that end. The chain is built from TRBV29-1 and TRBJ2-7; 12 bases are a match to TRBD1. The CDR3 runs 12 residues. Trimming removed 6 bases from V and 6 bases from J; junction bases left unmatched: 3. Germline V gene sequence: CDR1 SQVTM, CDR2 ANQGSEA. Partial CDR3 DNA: TGCAGCGTCGGGACAGGGGGCGGCGAG. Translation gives CSVGTGGGE. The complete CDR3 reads CSVGTGGGEQYF.

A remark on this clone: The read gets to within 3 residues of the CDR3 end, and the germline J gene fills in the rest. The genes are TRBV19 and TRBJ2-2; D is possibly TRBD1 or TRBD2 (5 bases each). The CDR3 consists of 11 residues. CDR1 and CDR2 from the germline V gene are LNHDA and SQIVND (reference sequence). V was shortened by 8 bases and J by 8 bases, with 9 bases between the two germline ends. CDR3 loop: CASQEGGELFF. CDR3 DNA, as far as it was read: TGTGCCAGTCAAGAGGGGGGGGAG.

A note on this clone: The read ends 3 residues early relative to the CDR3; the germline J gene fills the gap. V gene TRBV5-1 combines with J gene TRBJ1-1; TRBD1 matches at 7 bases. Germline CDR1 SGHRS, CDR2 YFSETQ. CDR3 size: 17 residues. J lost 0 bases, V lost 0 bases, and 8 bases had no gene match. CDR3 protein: CASSLASGTAMNTEAFF. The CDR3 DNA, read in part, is TGCGCCAGCAGCTTGGCCAGTGGGACAGCCATGAACACTGAA.

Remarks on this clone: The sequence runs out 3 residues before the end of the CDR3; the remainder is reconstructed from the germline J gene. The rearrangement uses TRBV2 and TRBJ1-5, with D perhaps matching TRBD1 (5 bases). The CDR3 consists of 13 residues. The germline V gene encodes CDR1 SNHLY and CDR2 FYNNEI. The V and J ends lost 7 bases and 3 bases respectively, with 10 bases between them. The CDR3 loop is CASKGSYNQPQHF. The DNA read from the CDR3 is TGTGCCAGCAAGGGGAGCTACAATCAGCCC.

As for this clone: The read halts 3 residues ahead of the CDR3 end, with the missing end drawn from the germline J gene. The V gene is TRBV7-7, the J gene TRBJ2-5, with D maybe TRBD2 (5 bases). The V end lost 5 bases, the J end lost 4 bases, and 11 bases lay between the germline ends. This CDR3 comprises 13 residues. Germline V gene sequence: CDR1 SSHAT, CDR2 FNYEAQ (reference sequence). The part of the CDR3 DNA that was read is TGTGCCAGCAGCCCCCGCCGGGGAGAGACC. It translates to CASSPRRGET. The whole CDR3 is CASSPRRGETQYF.

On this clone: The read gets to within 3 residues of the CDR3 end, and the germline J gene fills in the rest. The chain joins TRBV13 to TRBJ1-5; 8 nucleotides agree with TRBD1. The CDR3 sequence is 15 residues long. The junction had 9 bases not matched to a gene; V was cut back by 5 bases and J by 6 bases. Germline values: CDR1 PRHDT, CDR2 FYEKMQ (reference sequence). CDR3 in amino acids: CASSLSGQGIQPQHF. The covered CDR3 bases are TGTGCCAGCAGCCTGTCCGGACAGGGAATTCAGCCC.

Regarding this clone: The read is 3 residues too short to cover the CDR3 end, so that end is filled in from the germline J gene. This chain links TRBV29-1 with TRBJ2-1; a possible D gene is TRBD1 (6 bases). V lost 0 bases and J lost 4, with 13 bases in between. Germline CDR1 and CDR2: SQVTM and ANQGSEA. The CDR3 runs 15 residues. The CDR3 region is CSVEDGAGAYNEQFF. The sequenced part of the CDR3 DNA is TGCAGCGTTGAAGATGGGGCAGGGGCTTACAATGAG.

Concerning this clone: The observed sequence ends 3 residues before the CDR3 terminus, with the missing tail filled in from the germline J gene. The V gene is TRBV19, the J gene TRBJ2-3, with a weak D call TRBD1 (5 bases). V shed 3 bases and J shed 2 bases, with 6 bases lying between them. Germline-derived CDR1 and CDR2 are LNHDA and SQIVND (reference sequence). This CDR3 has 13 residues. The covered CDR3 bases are TGTGCCAGTAGTATCGGACACACAGATACG. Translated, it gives CASSIGHTDT. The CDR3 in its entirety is CASSIGHTDTQYF.

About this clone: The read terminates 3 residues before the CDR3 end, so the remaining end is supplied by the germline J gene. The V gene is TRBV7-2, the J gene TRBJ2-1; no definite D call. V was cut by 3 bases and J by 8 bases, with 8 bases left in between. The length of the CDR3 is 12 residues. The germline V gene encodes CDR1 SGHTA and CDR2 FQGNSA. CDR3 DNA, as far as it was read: TGTGCCAGCAGCTTTAGTAGCCATGAG. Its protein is CASSFSSHE. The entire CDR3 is CASSFSSHEQFF.

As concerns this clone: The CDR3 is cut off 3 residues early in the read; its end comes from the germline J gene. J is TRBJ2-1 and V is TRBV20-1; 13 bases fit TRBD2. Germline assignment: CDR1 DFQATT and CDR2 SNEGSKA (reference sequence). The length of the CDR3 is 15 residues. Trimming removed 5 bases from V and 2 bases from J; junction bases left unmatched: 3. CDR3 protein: CSAWTSGSAYNEQFF. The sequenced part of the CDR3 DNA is TGCAGTGCTTGGACTAGCGGGAGCGCCTACAATGAG.

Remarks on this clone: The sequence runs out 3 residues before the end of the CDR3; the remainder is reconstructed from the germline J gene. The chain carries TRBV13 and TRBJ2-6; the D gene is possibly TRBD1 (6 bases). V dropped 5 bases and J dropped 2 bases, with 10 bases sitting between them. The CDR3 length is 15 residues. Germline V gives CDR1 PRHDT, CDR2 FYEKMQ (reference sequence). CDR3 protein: CASSPRTAGANVLTF. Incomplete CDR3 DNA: TGTGCCAGCAGCCCGCGGACAGCTGGGGCCAACGTC.

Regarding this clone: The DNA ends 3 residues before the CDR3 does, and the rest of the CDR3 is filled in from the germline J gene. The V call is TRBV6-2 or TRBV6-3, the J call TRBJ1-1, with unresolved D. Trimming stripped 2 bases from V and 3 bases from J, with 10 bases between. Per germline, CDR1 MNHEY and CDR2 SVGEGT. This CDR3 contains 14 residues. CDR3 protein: CASSYVGVDTEAFF. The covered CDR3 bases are TGTGCCAGCAGTTACGTGGGCGTGGACACTGAA.

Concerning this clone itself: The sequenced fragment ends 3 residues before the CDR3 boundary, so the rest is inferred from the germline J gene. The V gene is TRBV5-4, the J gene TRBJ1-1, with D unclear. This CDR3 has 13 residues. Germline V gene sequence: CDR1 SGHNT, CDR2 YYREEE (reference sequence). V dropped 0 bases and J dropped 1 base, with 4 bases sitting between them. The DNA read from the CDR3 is TGTGCCAGCAGCTTGGGGCCGAACACTGAA. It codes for CASSLGPNTE. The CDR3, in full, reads CASSLGPNTEAFF. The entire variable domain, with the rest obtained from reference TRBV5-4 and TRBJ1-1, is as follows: ETGVTQSPTHLIKTRGQQVTLRCSSQSGHNTVSWYQQALGQGPQFIFQYYREEENGRGNFPPRFSGLQFPNYSSELNVNALELDDSALYLCASSLGPNTEAFFGQGTRLTVV.

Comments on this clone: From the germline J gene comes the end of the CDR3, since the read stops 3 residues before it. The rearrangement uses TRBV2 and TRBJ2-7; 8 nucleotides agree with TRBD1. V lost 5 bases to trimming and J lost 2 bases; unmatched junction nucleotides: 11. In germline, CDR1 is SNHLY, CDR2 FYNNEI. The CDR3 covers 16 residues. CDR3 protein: CASSFGQGAIAYEQYF. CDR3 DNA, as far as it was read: TGTGCCAGCAGTTTTGGTCAGGGGGCCATTGCCTACGAG.

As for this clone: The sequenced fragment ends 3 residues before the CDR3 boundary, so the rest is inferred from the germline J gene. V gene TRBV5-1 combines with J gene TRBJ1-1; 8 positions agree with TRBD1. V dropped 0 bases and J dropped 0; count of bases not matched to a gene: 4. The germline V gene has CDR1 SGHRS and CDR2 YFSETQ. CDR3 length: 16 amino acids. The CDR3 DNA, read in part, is TGCGCCAGCAGCTTGGAGCCGACAGGGGTGAACACTGAA. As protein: CASSLEPTGVNTE. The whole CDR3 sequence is CASSLEPTGVNTEAFF.